This T cell receptor beta chain was identified during a study of cytomegalovirus exposure and HLA in healthy donors. The ends were cut back, 0 bases at V and 0 bases at J, with 10 bases in the middle. This CDR3 contains 16 residues. CDR1 SGDLS and CDR2 YYNGEE come from the germline V gene. This table comes from immunoSEQ multiplex PCR, and its TCRdb copy is limited to in-frame clones, with some not included. The table records approximately 270,000 clones, roughly 87% of them present only once. J is TRBJ2-1 and V is TRBV9; no clear D gene. Material for sequencing was PBMCs. The clonotype was recovered from a man younger than 35 in good health and CMV-seropositive. The CDR3 region has the DNA TGTGCCAGCAGCGTAGGGGTAGGGTCCTCCTACAATGAGCAGTTCTTC. Its protein is CASSVGVGSSYNEQFF.